Sequencing of this TCR beta chain was carried out in a study of TIL therapy for anti-PD-1-resistant metastatic lung cancer (dated by TCRdb to the early 2020s). Background on the whole study: Tumors were collected before any PD-1/PD-L1 blockade, after which patients were given nivolumab, and patients who progressed were given lymphodepletion, an infusion of expanded TIL and IL-2. A median age of 54 years (range roughly 35-80) and a median tumor PD-L1 proportion score of approximately 6.1% were recorded among enrolled patients. The cohort was composed predominantly of lung adenocarcinoma, with a few EGFR-mutant and two ALK-rearranged tumors included, and half of patients were identified as current or former smokers. A median non-synonymous tumor mutation burden of around 1.4 mutations per megabase was determined across the cohort by whole-exome sequencing. Clonotypes were tracked across tumor, expanded TIL product and serial blood samples by T cell receptor beta sequencing of tumor and peripheral blood. What the study reported, not specific to this receptor: The cohort was highly selected, with more treatment-naive, never-smoker and oncogene-addicted patients than typical, limiting generalizability. The baseline peripheral repertoire was partially replaced by infused TIL clonotypes, which then decayed over months, and no apparent association between persistence and response was found. The study protocol defined all tumor marker inferences as exploratory.

According to the study, the label for this sample's time point signals: pre-treatment sample, taken before nivolumab and TIL therapy. Adults with stage 4 NSCLC were enrolled from October 2017 to early 2020 in a dual-center phase I trial. The samples were drawn from an open-label, single-arm phase I trial testing tumor-infiltrating lymphocyte therapy combined with nivolumab in advanced non-small cell lung cancer. Blood mononuclear cells from EDTA tubes were separated on a Ficoll gradient and snap-frozen as pellets, and DNA was extracted from the cells using a Qiagen mini-prep kit. In its sample, this clone was seen a few times. Its antigen specificity is not known. No much larger clone is present one base from it, and per-base qualities are unavailable. The CDR3 runs 11 residues from the cysteine to the phenylalanine. Of the read, only the CDR3 DNA is kept; its 33 bases are in frame from base 1. The germline V gene (reference sequence) specifies LNHDA as CDR1 and SQIVND as CDR2. A distance of 6 bases separates the germline ends of V and J, which lose 7 bases and 6 bases respectively.

TCR beta CDR3 regions were amplified from genomic DNA with the immunoSEQ v3 hsTCRB kit using bias-controlled multiplex PCR. The TCR libraries were sequenced on an Illumina NextSeq 500 to roughly 1.8 million read pairs for survey level or about 5-6 million read pairs for deep level. In the authors' own workflow: V, D and J genes were assigned, non-productive sequences were removed, and clonality was reported by immunoSEQ Analyzer software. To compare repertoires between infused TIL and blood, productive Simpson clonality was used along with the Morisita overlap index of productive TRB rearrangements. The absolute count of a clonotype in blood was estimated by multiplying the lymphocyte count by the CD3+ fraction and by the productive frequency of the clone. The table was pulled from immuneACCESS by TCRdb, which kept in-frame rearrangements only. Such tables lose some clones; where checked, under half of the loss comes from unresolved V genes, and the rest has no known cause. D and trimming come from the DNA, and the V and J calls and clone size come from that table. The sample data list about 60,000 clones, and about two thirds of these were observed just once. The ten largest clones take up less than 8% of the sample.

The sequence joins TRBV19 to TRBJ2-2; no D gene is confidently identified. The receptor was derived from a person between 25 and 80 years old with non-small cell lung cancer. The sequencing here drew on blood, taken at baseline. The DNA sequence reads TGTGCCAGTAACTTCGCCGGGGAGCTGTTTTTT. This is translated as CASNFAGELFF.